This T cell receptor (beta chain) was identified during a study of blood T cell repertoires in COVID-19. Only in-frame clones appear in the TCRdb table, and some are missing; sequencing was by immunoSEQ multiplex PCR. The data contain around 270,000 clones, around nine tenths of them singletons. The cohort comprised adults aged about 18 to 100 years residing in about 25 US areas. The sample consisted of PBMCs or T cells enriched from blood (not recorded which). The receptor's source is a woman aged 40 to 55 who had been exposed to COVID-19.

The CDR3 DNA follows: TGTGCCAGCAGCCAAGAGTGGACAGGGTATCAGCCCCAGCATTTT. This encodes CASSQEWTGYQPQHF. This sequence joins TRBV4-2 and TRBJ1-5, with 8 bases that match TRBD1. From germline, CDR1 is LGHNA and CDR2 YNFKEQ. CDR3 size: 15 residues. V was clipped by 0 bases and J by 5 bases; unmatched bases: 3.